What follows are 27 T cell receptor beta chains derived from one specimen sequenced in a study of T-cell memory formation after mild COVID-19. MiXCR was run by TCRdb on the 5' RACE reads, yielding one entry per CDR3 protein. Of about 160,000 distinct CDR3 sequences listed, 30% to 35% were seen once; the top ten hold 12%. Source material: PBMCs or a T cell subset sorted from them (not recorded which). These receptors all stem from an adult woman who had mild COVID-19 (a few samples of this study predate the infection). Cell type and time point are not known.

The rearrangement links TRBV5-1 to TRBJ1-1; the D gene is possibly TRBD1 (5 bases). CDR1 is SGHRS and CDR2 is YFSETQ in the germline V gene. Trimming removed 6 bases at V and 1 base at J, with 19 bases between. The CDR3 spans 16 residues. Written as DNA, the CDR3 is TGCGCCAGCACCCTAGGATATGGGGCGCCGAACACTGAAGCTTTCTTT. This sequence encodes CASTLGYGAPNTEAFF.

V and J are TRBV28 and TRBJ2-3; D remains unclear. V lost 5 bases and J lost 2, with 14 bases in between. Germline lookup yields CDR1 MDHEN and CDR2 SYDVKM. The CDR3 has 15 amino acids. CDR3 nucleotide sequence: TGTGCCAGCAGTCCGCCGGCCAAACACACAGATACGCAGTATTTT. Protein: CASSPPAKHTDTQYF.

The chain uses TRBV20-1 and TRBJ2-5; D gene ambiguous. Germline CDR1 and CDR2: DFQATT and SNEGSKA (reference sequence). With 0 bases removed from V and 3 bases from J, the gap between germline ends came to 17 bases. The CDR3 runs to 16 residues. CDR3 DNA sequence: TGCAGTGCTAGAGATCCCGGCGGTTCCTACAAAGAGACCCAGTACTTC. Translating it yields CSARDPGGSYKETQYF.

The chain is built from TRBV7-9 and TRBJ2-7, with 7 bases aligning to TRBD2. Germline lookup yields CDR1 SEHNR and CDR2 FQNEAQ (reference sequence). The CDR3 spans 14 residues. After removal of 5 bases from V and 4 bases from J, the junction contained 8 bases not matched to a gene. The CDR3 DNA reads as TGTGCCAGCAGCCCAAGGGAGGGTGTGTACGAGCAGTACTTC. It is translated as CASSPREGVYEQYF.

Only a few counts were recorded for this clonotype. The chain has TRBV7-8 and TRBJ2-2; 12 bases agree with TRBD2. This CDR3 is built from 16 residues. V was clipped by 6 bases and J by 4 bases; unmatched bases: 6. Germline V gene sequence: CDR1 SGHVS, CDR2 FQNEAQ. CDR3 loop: CASRQLAGGLTGELFF. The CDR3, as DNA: TGTGCCAGCAGACAACTAGCGGGAGGCCTCACCGGGGAGCTGTTTTTT.

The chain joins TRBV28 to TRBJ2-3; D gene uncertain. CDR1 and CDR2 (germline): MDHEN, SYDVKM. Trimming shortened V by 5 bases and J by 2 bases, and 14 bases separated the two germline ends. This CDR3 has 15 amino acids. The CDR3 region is CASSLPLSPTDTQYF. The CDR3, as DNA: TGTGCCAGCAGTCTCCCACTTAGCCCCACAGATACGCAGTATTTT.

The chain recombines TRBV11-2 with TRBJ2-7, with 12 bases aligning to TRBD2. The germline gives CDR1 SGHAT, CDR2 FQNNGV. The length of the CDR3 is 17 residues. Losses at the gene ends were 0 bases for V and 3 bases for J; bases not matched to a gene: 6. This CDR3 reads CASSLDQTSGRIYEQYF. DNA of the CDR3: TGTGCCAGCAGCTTAGATCAGACTAGCGGGAGAATCTACGAGCAGTACTTC.

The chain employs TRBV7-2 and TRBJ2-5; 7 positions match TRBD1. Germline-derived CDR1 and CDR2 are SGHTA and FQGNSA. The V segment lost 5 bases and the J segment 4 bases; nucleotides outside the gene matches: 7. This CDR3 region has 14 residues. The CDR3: CASSPDRVAETQYF. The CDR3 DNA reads TGTGCCAGCAGCCCCGACAGGGTTGCAGAGACCCAGTACTTC.

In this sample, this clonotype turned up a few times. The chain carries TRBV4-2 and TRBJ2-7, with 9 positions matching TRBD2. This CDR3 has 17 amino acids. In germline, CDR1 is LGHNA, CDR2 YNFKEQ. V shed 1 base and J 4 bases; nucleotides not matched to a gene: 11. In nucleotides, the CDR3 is TGTGCCAGCAGCCAAGGTCCCGCCGGCGGGGGGGCTTACGAGCAGTACTTC. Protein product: CASSQGPAGGGAYEQYF.

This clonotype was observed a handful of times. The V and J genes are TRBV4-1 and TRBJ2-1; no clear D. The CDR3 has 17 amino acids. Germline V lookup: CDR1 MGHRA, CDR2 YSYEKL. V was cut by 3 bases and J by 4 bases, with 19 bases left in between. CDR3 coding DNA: TGCGCCAGCAGCCACACCTTGACCCTCACTCCTTACAATGAGCAGTTCTTC. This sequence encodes CASSHTLTLTPYNEQFF.

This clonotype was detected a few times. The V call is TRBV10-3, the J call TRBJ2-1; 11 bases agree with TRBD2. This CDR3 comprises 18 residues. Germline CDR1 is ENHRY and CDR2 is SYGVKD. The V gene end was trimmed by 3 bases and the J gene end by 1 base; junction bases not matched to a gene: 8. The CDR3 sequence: CAISESRLAGQSYNEQFF. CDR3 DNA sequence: TGTGCCATCAGTGAATCCCGACTAGCGGGACAGTCCTACAATGAGCAGTTCTTC.

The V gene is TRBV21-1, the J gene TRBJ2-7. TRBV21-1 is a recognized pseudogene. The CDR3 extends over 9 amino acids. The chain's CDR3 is CASNDEQYF. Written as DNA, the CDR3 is TGTGCCAGCAACGACGAGCAGTACTTC.

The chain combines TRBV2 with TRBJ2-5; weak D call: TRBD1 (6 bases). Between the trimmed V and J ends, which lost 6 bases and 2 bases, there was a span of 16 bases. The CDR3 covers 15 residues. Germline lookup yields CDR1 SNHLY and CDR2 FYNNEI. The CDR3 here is CASRPGADRQETQYF. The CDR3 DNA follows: TGTGCCAGCAGGCCAGGGGCAGACCGACAAGAGACCCAGTACTTC.

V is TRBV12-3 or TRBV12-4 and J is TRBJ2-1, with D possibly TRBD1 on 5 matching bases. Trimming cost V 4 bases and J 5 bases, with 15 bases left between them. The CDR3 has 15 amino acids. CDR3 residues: CASSSIGANDNEQFF. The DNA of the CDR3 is TGTGCCAGCAGTTCTATTGGGGCTAATGACAATGAGCAGTTCTTC.

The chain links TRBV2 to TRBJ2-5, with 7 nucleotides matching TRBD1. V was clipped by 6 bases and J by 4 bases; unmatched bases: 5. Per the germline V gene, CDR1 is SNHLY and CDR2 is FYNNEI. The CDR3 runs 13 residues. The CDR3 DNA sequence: TGTGCCAGCAGCATAGGGACAGTAGAGACCCAGTACTTC. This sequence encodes CASSIGTVETQYF.

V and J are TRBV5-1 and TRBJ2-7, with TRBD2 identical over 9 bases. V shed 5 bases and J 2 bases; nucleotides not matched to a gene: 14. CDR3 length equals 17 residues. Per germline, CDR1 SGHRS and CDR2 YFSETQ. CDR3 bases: TGCGCCAGCAGAACTACTCCGGGACTAGCCGAGACCTACGAGCAGTACTTC. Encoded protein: CASRTTPGLAETYEQYF.

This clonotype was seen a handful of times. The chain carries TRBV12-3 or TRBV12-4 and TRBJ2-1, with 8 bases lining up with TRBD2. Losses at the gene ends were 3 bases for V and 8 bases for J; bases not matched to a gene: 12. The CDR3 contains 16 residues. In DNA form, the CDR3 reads TGTGCCAGCAGTTTGAGGTACGAGCGGGAGCGCTATGAGCAGTTCTTC. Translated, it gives CASSLRYERERYEQFF.

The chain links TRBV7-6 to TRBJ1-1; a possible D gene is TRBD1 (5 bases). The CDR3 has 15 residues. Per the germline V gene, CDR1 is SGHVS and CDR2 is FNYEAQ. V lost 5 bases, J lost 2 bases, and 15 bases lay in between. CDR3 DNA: TGTGCCAGCAGCCGTCCCGGCAGGGCAAACACTGAAGCTTTCTTT. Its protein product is CASSRPGRANTEAFF.

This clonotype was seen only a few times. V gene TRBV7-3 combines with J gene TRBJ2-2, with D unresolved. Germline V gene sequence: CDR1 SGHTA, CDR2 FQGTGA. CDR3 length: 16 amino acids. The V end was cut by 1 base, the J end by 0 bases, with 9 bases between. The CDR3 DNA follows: TGTGCCAGCAGCTTAAGTGGTACAGCGAACACCGGGGAGCTGTTTTTT. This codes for CASSLSGTANTGELFF.

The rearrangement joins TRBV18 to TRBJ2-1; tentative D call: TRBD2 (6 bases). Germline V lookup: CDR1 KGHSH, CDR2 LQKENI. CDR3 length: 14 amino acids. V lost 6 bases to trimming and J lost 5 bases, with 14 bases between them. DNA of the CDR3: TGTGCCAGCTCCCCCGGGACTCGCGACAATGAGCAGTTCTTC. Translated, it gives CASSPGTRDNEQFF. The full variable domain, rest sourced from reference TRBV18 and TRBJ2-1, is NAGVMQNPRHLVRRRGQEARLRCSPMKGHSHVYWYRQLPEEGLKFMVYLQKENIIDESGMPKERFSAEFPKEGPSILRIQQVVRGDSAAYFCASSPGTRDNEQFFGPGTRLTVL.

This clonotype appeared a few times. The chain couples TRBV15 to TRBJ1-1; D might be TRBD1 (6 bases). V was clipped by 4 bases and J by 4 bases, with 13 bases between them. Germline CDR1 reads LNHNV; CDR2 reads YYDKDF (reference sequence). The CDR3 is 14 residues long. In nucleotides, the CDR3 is TGTGCCACCAGCACCTACAGGGACTTCACTGAAGCTTTCTTT. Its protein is CATSTYRDFTEAFF.

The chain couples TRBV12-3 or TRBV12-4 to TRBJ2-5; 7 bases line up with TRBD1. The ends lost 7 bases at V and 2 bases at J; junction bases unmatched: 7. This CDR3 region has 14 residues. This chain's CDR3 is CASTRRTGQETQYF. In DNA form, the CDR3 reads TGTGCCAGCACTAGAAGGACAGGTCAAGAGACCCAGTACTTC.

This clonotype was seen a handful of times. The CDR3 loop reads CASSPRGQSFNEQFF. The DNA of the CDR3 is TGTGCCAGCAGCCCGCGGGGACAGAGCTTTAATGAGCAGTTCTTC. The genes are TRBV5-8 and TRBJ2-1, with a weak D call TRBD1 (7 bases). The CDR3 runs 15 residues. V was pared by 4 bases and J by 7 bases, with 18 bases between. The germline gives CDR1 SGHTS, CDR2 YDEGEE.

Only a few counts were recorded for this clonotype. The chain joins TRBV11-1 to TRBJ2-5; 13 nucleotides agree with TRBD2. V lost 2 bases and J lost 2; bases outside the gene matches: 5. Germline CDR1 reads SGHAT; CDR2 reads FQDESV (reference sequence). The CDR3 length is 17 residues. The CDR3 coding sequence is TGTGCCAGCAGCTTATACGGGACTAGCGGGACTCAAGAGACCCAGTACTTC. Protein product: CASSLYGTSGTQETQYF. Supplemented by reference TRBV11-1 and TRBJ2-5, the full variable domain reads EAEVAQSPRYKITEKSQAVAFWCDPISGHATLYWYRQILGQGPELLVQFQDESVVDDSQLPKDRFSAERLKGVDSTLKIQPAELGDSAMYLCASSLYGTSGTQETQYFGPGTRLLVL.

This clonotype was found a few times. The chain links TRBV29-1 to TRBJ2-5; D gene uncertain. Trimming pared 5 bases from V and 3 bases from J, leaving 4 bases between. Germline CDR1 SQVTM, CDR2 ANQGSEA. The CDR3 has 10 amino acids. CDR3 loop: CSVNKETQYF. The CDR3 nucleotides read TGCAGCGTTAATAAAGAGACCCAGTACTTC. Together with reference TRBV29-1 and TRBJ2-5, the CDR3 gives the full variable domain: SAVISQKPSRDICQRGTSLTIQCQVDSQVTMMFWYRQQPGQSLTLIATANQGSEATYESGFVIDKFPISRPNLTFSTLTVSNMSPEDSSIYLCSVNKETQYFGPGTRLLVL.

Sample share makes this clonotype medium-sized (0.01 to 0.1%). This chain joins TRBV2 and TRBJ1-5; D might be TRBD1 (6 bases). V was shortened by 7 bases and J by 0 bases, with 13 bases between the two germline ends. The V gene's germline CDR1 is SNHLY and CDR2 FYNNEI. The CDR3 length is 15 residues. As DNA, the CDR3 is TGTGCCAGCACTAGAGGACAGAATAGCAATCAGCCCCAGCATTTT. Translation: CASTRGQNSNQPQHF.

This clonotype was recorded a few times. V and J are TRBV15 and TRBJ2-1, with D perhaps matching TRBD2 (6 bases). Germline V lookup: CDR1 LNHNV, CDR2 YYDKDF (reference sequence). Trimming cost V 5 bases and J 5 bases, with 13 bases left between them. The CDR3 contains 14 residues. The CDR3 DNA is TGTGCCACCAGCCCCCGGGACTTAAACAATGAGCAGTTCTTC. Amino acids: CATSPRDLNNEQFF. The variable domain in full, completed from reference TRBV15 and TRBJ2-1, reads DAMVIQNPRYQVTQFGKPVTLSCSQTLNHNVMYWYQQKSSQAPKLLFHYYDKDFNNEADTPDNFQSRRPNTSFCFLDIRSPGLGDTAMYLCATSPRDLNNEQFFGPGTRLTVL.